The 15 T cell receptor beta chains in this list originate from one sample, sequenced in a study of CD8 T cells in Susac syndrome. With random hexamers, about 0.45 to 1 ug RNA was reverse transcribed. TCRdb re-derived calls from the immunoSEQ multiplex PCR reads in MiXCR, one entry per CDR3 protein. This table has 120,000 to 150,000 distinct CDR3 sequences, roughly 95% appearing once. Sequencing was done on a sample of CD4+ T cells from PBMCs. Every receptor here comes from a human donor with Susac syndrome.

V and J are TRBV4-1 and TRBJ2-7; no clear D gene. The CDR3 sequence is 15 residues long. V was clipped by 4 bases and J by 4 bases, with 17 bases between them. CDR1 is MGHRA and CDR2 is YSYEKL in the germline V gene. For the CDR3, the DNA is TGCGCCAGCAGCCCCCAAGCGCCAAGGGCTTACGAGCAGTACTTC. Its protein is CASSPQAPRAYEQYF.

This chain links TRBV29-1 with TRBJ2-1; 12 positions match TRBD2. Germline CDR1 and CDR2: SQVTM and ANQGSEA. The length of the CDR3 is 17 residues. After removal of 5 bases from V and 7 bases from J, the junction contained 15 bases not matched to a gene. The CDR3 spells CSVLGRSSGRELNEQFF. Here the CDR3 DNA reads TGCAGCGTTTTAGGGCGGTCTAGCGGGAGGGAGTTGAATGAGCAGTTCTTC.

V gene TRBV5-1 combines with J gene TRBJ2-3; no clear D. CDR3 length: 14 residues. Germline V CDR1 and CDR2: SGHRS, YFSETQ. The V end was cut by 3 bases, the J end by 4 bases, with 12 bases between. CDR3 sequence (DNA): TGCGCCAGCAGCTCCTTCGCAGTGGCAGATACGCAGTATTTT. As protein: CASSSFAVADTQYF.

The chain uses TRBV29-1 and TRBJ1-2; D uncertain. CDR1 and CDR2 (germline): SQVTM, ANQGSEA. This CDR3 spans 11 amino acids. The V gene lost 1 base and the J gene lost 8 bases, with 8 bases spanning the gap. DNA of the CDR3: TGCAGCGTTGAAGTATCGGGCGGCTACACCTTC. The encoded protein is CSVEVSGGYTF.

V gene TRBV6-2 or TRBV6-3 combines with J gene TRBJ2-5; 7 bases line up with TRBD2. Per germline, CDR1 MNHEY and CDR2 SVGEGT. There are 13 residues in the CDR3. V lost 4 bases, J lost 5 bases, and 4 bases stayed unmatched. This chain's CDR3 is CASSWGLMETQYF. The CDR3 region has the DNA TGTGCCAGCAGTTGGGGACTAATGGAGACCCAGTACTTC.

This clonotype was seen more than once but under ten times. The chain carries TRBV20-1 and TRBJ1-1; D uncertain. There are 12 residues in the CDR3. Trimming took 3 bases from V and 1 from J, leaving 6 bases between them. Germline-derived CDR1 and CDR2 are DFQATT and SNEGSKA (reference sequence). CDR3 region: CSARSGNTEAFF. The CDR3 nucleotides are TGCAGTGCTAGGAGCGGGAACACTGAAGCTTTCTTT.

The rearrangement uses TRBV28 and TRBJ2-1; tentative D call: TRBD2 (5 bases). Germline V gives CDR1 MDHEN, CDR2 SYDVKM. V dropped 1 base and J dropped 7 bases, with 11 bases sitting between them. The CDR3 is 14 amino acids. The CDR3 DNA reads as TGTGCCAGCAGTTTATATGGCGGGTATAATGAGCAGTTCTTC. It translates to CASSLYGGYNEQFF.

CDR3 loop: CASTPEGDLSGANVLTF. The DNA for the CDR3 is TGTGCCAGCACCCCCGAGGGGGATCTTTCTGGGGCCAACGTCCTGACTTTC. This chain joins TRBV6-1 and TRBJ2-6, with D maybe TRBD1 (6 bases). Germline V gene sequence: CDR1 MNHNS, CDR2 SASEGT. The CDR3 is made up of 17 amino acids. V lost 7 bases to trimming and J lost 1 base, with 17 bases between them.

The chain is built from TRBV29-1 and TRBJ1-5; 8 bases map to TRBD1. The CDR3 length is 14 residues. Germline CDR1 SQVTM, CDR2 ANQGSEA. V lost 3 bases, J lost 7 bases, and 8 bases stayed unmatched. CDR3: CSVEPGGKGQPQHF. CDR3 coding DNA: TGCAGCGTTGAGCCAGGGGGCAAAGGGCAGCCCCAGCATTTT.

The chain couples TRBV5-1 to TRBJ1-1; possibly TRBD1 for D (5 bases). The length of the CDR3 is 14 residues. V was trimmed by 4 bases and J by 0 bases, leaving 10 bases between them. The germline V gene has CDR1 SGHRS and CDR2 YFSETQ. Here the CDR3 reads CASSPQEMNTEAFF. CDR3 nucleotide sequence: TGCGCCAGCAGCCCACAGGAGATGAACACTGAAGCTTTCTTT.

The chain employs TRBV7-2 and TRBJ2-7; either TRBD1 or TRBD2 may fit D (5 bases each). CDR1 and CDR2 from the germline V gene are SGHTA and FQGNSA. V dropped 4 bases and J dropped 2 bases, with 15 bases sitting between them. This CDR3 region has 15 residues. The CDR3 is CASSSDGGGAYEQYF. In DNA form, the CDR3 reads TGTGCCAGCAGCTCGGACGGTGGGGGTGCCTACGAGCAGTACTTC.

The chain recombines TRBV7-9 with TRBJ1-4, with 8 bases lining up with TRBD1. Per the germline V gene, CDR1 is SEHNR and CDR2 is FQNEAQ (reference sequence). The CDR3 has 14 residues. Germline trimming cut 5 bases from V and 4 bases from J; bases unmatched to any gene: 3. The CDR3 DNA reads as TGTGCCAGCAGCCAGGGGGCTCTTAATGAAAAACTGTTTTTT. The encoded protein is CASSQGALNEKLFF.

V and J are TRBV19 and TRBJ2-2; TRBD2 agrees at 12 bases. The CDR3 is made up of 15 amino acids. Germline V gene data show CDR1 as LNHDA and CDR2 as SQIVND (reference sequence). V lost 5 bases to trimming and J lost 4 bases; unmatched junction nucleotides: 2. The CDR3 reads CASSGTSGSTGELFF. For the CDR3, the DNA is TGTGCCAGTAGTGGGACTAGCGGGTCCACCGGGGAGCTGTTTTTT. Together with reference TRBV19 and TRBJ2-2, the CDR3 gives the full variable domain: DGGITQSPKYLFRKEGQNVTLSCEQNLNHDAMYWYRQDPGQGLRLIYYSQIVNDFQKGDIAEGYSVSREKKESFPLTVTSAQKNPTAFYLCASSGTSGSTGELFFGEGSRLTVL.

The rearrangement joins TRBV12-3 or TRBV12-4 to TRBJ2-1; D is unresolved. The CDR3 length is 14 residues. Trimming removed 6 bases at V and 7 bases at J, with 16 bases between. The CDR3 sequence: CASSRAASINEQFF. The CDR3 bases are TGTGCCAGCAGCCGGGCCGCTTCGATTAATGAGCAGTTCTTC.

The chain recombines TRBV23-1 with TRBJ2-7; no definite D call. TRBV23-1 is labeled an ORF, and its function is uncertain. Between the trimmed V and J ends, which lost 0 bases and 3 bases, there was a span of 18 bases. The CDR3 loop spans 17 amino acids. CDR3 region: CASSQSRSTPPIYEQYF. The CDR3 nucleotides read TGCGCCAGCAGTCAATCTCGATCAACACCCCCCATCTACGAGCAGTACTTC.